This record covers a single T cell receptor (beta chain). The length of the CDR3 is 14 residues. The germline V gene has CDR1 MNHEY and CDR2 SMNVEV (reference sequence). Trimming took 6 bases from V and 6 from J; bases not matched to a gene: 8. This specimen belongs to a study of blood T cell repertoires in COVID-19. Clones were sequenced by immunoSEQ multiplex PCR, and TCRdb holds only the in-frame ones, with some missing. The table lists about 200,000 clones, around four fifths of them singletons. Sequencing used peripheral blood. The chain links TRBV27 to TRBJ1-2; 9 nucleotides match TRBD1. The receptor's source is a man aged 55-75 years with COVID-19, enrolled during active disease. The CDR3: CASSSSDRGHGYTF. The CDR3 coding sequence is TGTGCCAGCAGCTCGTCGGACAGGGGCCATGGCTACACCTTC.